This T cell receptor beta chain was identified in a study of Ad26.COV2.S vaccination and SARS-CoV-2 variants. V was clipped by 7 bases and J by 4 bases, with 8 bases between them. Germline lookup yields CDR1 LNHNV and CDR2 YYDKDF (reference sequence). CDR3 length: 13 amino acids. Treatment of the sample: some 19 received Ad26.COV2.S at low or high dose, single or two shots; about five received placebo; per-sample allocation not given. The investigators took samples on day 63 after the first vaccine or placebo injection. Data came from immunoSEQ multiplex PCR; TCRdb stores just in-frame clones and leaves some out. The table lists about 350,000 clones, about 88% of them singletons, with 6.4% in the top ten.

The clonotype was recovered from a person aged 18-65 years who received the Ad26.COV2.S COVID-19 vaccine or a placebo. The gene calls are TRBV15 and TRBJ2-6; the D gene is possibly TRBD2 (5 bases). The sample was peripheral blood, taken in a trial of Ad26.COV2.S vaccine versus placebo. In DNA form, the CDR3 reads TGTGCCACCACCTCGGGAGGGGCCAACGTCCTGACTTTC. The encoded protein is CATTSGGANVLTF.